Listed below are T cell receptor beta chains from one sample, sequenced in a study of T-cell reconstitution after alpha-beta-depleted transplantation in children. Each CDR3 protein is one row after TCRdb ran MiXCR on the PCR reads. The sample includes 450,000 to 600,000 distinct CDR3 sequences, about 11% seen only once; the top ten take about 2.1%. Sequencing was performed on PBMCs, taken before TCRalphabeta/CD19-depleted stem cell transplant. The origin of the receptors is a child between 2 and 9 years old with inherited bone marrow failure, due to receive a stem cell transplant. CDR3s include the opening cysteine and the closing phenylalanine or tryptophan. Fields, in order: V gene, clone size, J gene, D gene, CDR3 DNA, CDR3 protein. D genes are given only for firm matches. Only some rows state a clone size, as once, few, many or a class for expanded clones.

TRBV28	many	TRBJ2-7	TRBD2	TGTGCCAGCAGCCTTCCCCCAATGGGGGGGTCCTACGAGCAGTACTTC	CASSLPPMGGSYEQYF
TRBV7-9	many	TRBJ2-2	NA	TGTGCCAGCAGCCGGACCGGGGTCTTGGGGGAGCTGTTTTTT	CASSRTGVLGELFF
TRBV20-1	many	TRBJ1-2	NA	TGCAGTGCTATAGGGAGTGACTATGGCTACACCTTC	CSAIGSDYGYTF
TRBV20-1	many	TRBJ2-3	TRBD2	TGCAGTGCTGATCACAGGACTAGCGGGAGCCCAGATACGCAGTATTTT	CSADHRTSGSPDTQYF
TRBV9	many	TRBJ2-1	TRBD2	TGTGCCAGCAGCGCCTCCGGGACTAGCGCCAATGAGCAGTTCTTC	CASSASGTSANEQFF
TRBV4-3	many	TRBJ2-5	NA	TGCGCCAGCAGCCAAGAGACAACTCAAGAGACCCAGTACTTC	CASSQETTQETQYF
TRBV12-3/TRBV12-4	NA	TRBJ2-3	NA	TGTGCCAGCAGTTTTATGGGCAGGGCGGCAGATACGCAGTATTTT	CASSFMGRAADTQYF
TRBV20-1	few	TRBJ1-2	NA	TGCAGTGCTATCTGGACGGCCATACGCTACACCTTC	CSAIWTAIRYTF
TRBV5-6	many	TRBJ2-1	NA	TGTGCCAGCAGCTTGCTAGCCACCACTTACAATGAGCAGTTCTTC	CASSLLATTYNEQFF
TRBV10-3	many	TRBJ2-7	NA	TGTGCCGCTAGAGGGGGCGGGGACGAGCAGTACTTC	CAARGGGDEQYF
TRBV30	NA	TRBJ2-1	TRBD1	TGTGCCGGGACAGGGAGCTCCTACAATGAGCAGTTCTTC	CAGTGSSYNEQFF
TRBV4-2	many	TRBJ2-1	TRBD2	TGTGCCAGCAGCCAGACAAGATTACTAGCGGGAGCCCCCTCGAGCTCCTACAATGAGCAGTTCTTC	CASSQTRLLAGAPSSSYNEQFF
TRBV5-1	NA	TRBJ2-7	NA	TGCGCCAGCAGCCTGGAATTGCTTAGCGAGCAGTACTTC	CASSLELLSEQYF
TRBV20-1	few	TRBJ2-7	TRBD2	TGCAGTGCTGCGAACCCAACTAGCGGGATAAACGACGAGCAGTACTTC	CSAANPTSGINDEQYF
TRBV6-2/TRBV6-3	few	TRBJ2-1	NA	TGTGCCAGCAGTTATCTGCATGAGCAGTTCTTC	CASSYLHEQFF
TRBV11-2	many	TRBJ2-1	TRBD2	TGTGCCAGCAGCTTTATAACTAGCGAGCCCAATGAGCAGTTCTTC	CASSFITSEPNEQFF
TRBV7-6	many	TRBJ2-1	TRBD2	TGTGCCAGCAGCCGGGGACTAGCGGGAGGCCAAAAAGTGGGGCAGTTCTTC	CASSRGLAGGQKVGQFF
TRBV18	NA	TRBJ2-6	NA	TGTGCCAGCTCACCGCCACCCCAAGGCTCTGGGGCCAACGTCCTGACTTTC	CASSPPPQGSGANVLTF
TRBV12-3/TRBV12-4	NA	TRBJ2-1	NA	TGTGCCAGCAGTTACGGGACTCCTGATTACAATGAGCAGTTCTTC	CASSYGTPDYNEQFF
TRBV5-1	many	TRBJ2-7	TRBD1	TGCGCCAGCAGCAGGAGGAGGACAGGGGTAACCGACGAGCAGTACTTC	CASSRRRTGVTDEQYF
TRBV29-1	many	TRBJ2-1	TRBD1	TGCAGCGTTGACGCGACAGGGGGCTATGAGCAGTTCTTC	CSVDATGGYEQFF
TRBV20-1	few	TRBJ2-3	NA	TGCAGTGCTAGAGCAGCGGCTATGTCATGGGATACGCAGTATTTT	CSARAAAMSWDTQYF
TRBV2	many	TRBJ2-7	TRBD2	TGTGCCAGCACAGCTAGAGGGCTAGCGGACCCCTACGAGCAGTACTTC	CASTARGLADPYEQYF
TRBV12-3/TRBV12-4	many	TRBJ2-7	NA	TGTGCCAGCAGTGACACTTCCGGGACGGACCCCTACGAGCAGTACTTC	CASSDTSGTDPYEQYF
TRBV11-1	few	TRBJ2-7	TRBD1	TGTGCCAGCAGTTTCGACACGGGGACAGGGAGAGAGGCATACGAGCAGTACTTC	CASSFDTGTGREAYEQYF
TRBV4-1	few	TRBJ1-4	NA	TGCGCCAGCAGCCAGGAGCCCCGCGAGGATGAAAAACTGTTTTTT	CASSQEPREDEKLFF
TRBV5-1	many	TRBJ2-3	TRBD2	TGCGCCAGCAGCAGGGTGGCTAGCGGGGGCACAGATACGCAGTATTTT	CASSRVASGGTDTQYF
TRBV9	many	TRBJ2-3	TRBD2	TGTGCCAGCAACAGTATTGGGGGACTAGCGGGAGTCACAGATACGCAGTATTTT	CASNSIGGLAGVTDTQYF
TRBV7-8	many	TRBJ2-1	TRBD2	TGTGCCAGCAGCTCCTCCGGGACTAGCGGGAGGGCCACCTACAATGAGCAGTTCTTC	CASSSSGTSGRATYNEQFF
TRBV12-3/TRBV12-4	few	TRBJ2-1	NA	TGTGCCAGCAGTTTTGACGCGGGATTGGAGTTCTTC	CASSFDAGLEFF
TRBV5-6	NA	TRBJ2-5	TRBD2	TGTGCCAGCGAGACTAGCGGGAGGTGGACCCAGTACTTC	CASETSGRWTQYF
TRBV20-1	many	TRBJ1-1	TRBD1	TGCAGTGCTGAACAGGGGTCCCCTGAAGCTTTCTTT	CSAEQGSPEAFF
TRBV12-3/TRBV12-4	many	TRBJ2-3	TRBD1	TGTGCCAGCAGTTTGTCCGGGACAGGGTATCATACGCAGTATTTT	CASSLSGTGYHTQYF
TRBV10-1	many	TRBJ2-1	TRBD1	TGCGCCAGCAGTGAGTCGTGGGGGACAGGGATCTACAATGAGCAGTTCTTC	CASSESWGTGIYNEQFF
TRBV11-1	many	TRBJ2-5	TRBD1	TGTGCCAGCAGCTTAGGTCCGACAGGGGGTCTTACCCAAGAGACCCAGTACTTC	CASSLGPTGGLTQETQYF
TRBV7-9	many	TRBJ2-3	TRBD2	TGTGCCAGCAGTACGACTAGCTATTACACAGATACGCAGTATTTT	CASSTTSYYTDTQYF
TRBV5-1	few	TRBJ2-3	NA	TGCGCCAGCTTCGCCTTGAGTAGCACAGATACGCAGTATTTT	CASFALSSTDTQYF
TRBV20-1	many	TRBJ1-1	NA	TGCAGTGCTAGAGATCTCCCGACGTTGAACACTGAAGCTTTCTTT	CSARDLPTLNTEAFF
TRBV29-1	few	TRBJ1-1	NA	TGCAGCGTTGAGGAAGGACAGTTAGAAGCTTTCTTT	CSVEEGQLEAFF
TRBV11-2	many	TRBJ2-2	NA	TGTGCCAGCAGCTTAGACACAGACACCGGGGAGCTGTTTTTT	CASSLDTDTGELFF